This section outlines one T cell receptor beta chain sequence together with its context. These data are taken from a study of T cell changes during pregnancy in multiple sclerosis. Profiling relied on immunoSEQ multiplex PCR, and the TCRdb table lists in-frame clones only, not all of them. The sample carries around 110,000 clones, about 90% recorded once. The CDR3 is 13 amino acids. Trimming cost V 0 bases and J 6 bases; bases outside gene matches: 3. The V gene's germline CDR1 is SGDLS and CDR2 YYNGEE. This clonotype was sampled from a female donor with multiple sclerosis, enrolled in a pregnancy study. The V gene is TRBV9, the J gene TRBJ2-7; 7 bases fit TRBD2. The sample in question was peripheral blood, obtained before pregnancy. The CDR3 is CASSVGWGGEQYF. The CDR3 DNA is TGTGCCAGCAGCGTAGGTTGGGGGGGCGAGCAGTACTTC.